This T cell receptor (beta chain) came from a study of blood T cell repertoires in COVID-19. Per germline, CDR1 MNHEY and CDR2 SVGAGI. Trimming stripped 0 bases from V and 7 bases from J, with 6 bases between. The CDR3 extends over 12 amino acids. In the authors' workflow: Reference gene primers were amplified, and this amplification served to estimate nucleated cell counts. Profiled with immunoSEQ multiplex PCR; TCRdb holds only in-frame clones, not every one. V, J and clone size are those of that table, while D and trimming were read from the DNA. Of a few hundred thousand clones in the sample, 75% to 90% were seen once. Participant age was 18 to 89 years, and participants resided in 25 or so US areas. Assignments of participants to cohorts depended upon their own reported clinical history. This clone was observed a handful of times.

The sequencing input was PBMCs or T cells enriched from blood (not recorded which). The clonotype comes from a woman aged 45-60 years who had recovered from COVID-19. The chain employs TRBV6-5 and TRBJ1-1; D not resolved. The CDR3 protein is CASSYSGIEAFF. The CDR3 DNA is TGTGCCAGCAGTTACTCCGGGATTGAAGCTTTCTTT.